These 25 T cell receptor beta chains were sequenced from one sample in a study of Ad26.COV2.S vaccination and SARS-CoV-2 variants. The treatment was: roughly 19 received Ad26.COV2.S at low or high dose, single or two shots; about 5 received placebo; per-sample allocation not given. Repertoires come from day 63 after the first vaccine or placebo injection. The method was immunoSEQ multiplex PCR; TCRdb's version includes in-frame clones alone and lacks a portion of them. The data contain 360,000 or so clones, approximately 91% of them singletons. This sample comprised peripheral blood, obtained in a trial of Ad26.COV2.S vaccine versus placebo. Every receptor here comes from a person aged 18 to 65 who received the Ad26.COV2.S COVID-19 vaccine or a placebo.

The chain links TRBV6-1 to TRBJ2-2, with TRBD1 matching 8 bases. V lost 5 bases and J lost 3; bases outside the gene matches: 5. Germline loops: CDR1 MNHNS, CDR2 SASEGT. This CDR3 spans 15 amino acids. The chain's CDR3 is CASSRTGRDTGELFF. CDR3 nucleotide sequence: TGTGCCAGCAGTCGGACAGGGCGCGACACCGGGGAGCTGTTTTTT.

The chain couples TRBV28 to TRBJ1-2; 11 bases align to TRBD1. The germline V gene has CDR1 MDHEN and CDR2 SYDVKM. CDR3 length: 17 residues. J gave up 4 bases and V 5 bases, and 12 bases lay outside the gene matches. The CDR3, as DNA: TGTGCCAGCAGTCTCCCTGGGACAGGGGGGGCCCTCTATGGCTACACCTTC. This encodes CASSLPGTGGALYGYTF.

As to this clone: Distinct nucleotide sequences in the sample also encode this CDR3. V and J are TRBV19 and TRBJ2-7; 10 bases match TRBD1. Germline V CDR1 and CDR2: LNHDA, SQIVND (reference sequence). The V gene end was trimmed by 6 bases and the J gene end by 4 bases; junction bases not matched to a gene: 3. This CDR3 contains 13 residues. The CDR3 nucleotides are TGTGCCAGTAGCAGGGGACAGGGGTACGAGCAGTACTTC. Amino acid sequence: CASSRGQGYEQYF.

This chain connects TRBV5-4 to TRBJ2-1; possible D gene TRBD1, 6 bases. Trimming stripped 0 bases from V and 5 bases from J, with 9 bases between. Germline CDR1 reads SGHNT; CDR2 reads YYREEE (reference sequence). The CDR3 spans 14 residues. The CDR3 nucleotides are TGTGCCAGCAGCTTGGGACAGGATGACAATGAGCAGTTCTTC. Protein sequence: CASSLGQDDNEQFF. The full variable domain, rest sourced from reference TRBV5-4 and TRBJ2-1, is ETGVTQSPTHLIKTRGQQVTLRCSSQSGHNTVSWYQQALGQGPQFIFQYYREEENGRGNFPPRFSGLQFPNYSSELNVNALELDDSALYLCASSLGQDDNEQFFGPGTRLTVL.

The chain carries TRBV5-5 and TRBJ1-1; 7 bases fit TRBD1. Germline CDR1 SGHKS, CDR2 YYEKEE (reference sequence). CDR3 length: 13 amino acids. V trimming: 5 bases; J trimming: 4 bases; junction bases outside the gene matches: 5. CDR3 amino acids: CASREGASTEAFF. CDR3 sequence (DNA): TGTGCCAGCAGAGAGGGGGCGAGCACTGAAGCTTTCTTT.

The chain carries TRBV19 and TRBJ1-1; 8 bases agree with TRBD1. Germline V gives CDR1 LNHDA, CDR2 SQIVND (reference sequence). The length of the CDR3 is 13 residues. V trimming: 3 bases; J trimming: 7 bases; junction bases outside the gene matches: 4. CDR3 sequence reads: CASSIGTGLEAFF. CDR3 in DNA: TGTGCCAGTAGTATTGGGACAGGCCTTGAAGCTTTCTTT.

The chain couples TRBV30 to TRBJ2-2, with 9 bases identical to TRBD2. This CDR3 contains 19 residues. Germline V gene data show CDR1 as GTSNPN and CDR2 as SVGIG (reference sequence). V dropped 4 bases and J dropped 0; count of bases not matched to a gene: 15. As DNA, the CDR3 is TGTGCCTGGAAGGGTGGCCTAGCGGGATGGAAGGCGAACACCGGGGAGCTGTTTTTT. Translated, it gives CAWKGGLAGWKANTGELFF.

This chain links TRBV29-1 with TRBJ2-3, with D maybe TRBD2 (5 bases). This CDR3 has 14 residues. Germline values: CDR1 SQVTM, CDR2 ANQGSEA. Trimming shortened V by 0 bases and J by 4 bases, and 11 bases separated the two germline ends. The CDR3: CSVEDRGSADTQYF. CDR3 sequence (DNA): TGCAGCGTTGAAGATCGGGGTAGCGCAGATACGCAGTATTTT.

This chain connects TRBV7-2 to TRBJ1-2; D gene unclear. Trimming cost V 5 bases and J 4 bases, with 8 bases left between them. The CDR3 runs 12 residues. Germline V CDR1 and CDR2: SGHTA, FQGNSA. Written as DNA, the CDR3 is TGTGCCAGCAGCACCCGGGTCTATGGCTACACCTTC. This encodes CASSTRVYGYTF. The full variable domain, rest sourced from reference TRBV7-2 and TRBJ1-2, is GAGVSQSPSNKVTEKGKDVELRCDPISGHTALYWYRQSLGQGLEFLIYFQGNSAPDKSGLPSDRFSAERTGGSVSTLTIQRTQQEDSAVYLCASSTRVYGYTFGSGTRLTVV.

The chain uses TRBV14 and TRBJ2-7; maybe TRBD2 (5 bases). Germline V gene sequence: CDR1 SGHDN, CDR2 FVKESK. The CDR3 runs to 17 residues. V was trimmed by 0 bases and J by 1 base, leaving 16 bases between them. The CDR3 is CASSQDSLDWGSYEQYF. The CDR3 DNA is TGTGCCAGCAGCCAAGATAGCCTGGACTGGGGATCCTACGAGCAGTACTTC. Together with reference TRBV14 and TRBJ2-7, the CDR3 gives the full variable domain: EAGVTQFPSHSVIEKGQTVTLRCDPISGHDNLYWYRRVMGKEIKFLLHFVKESKQDESGMPNNRFLAERTGGTYSTLKVQPAELEDSGVYFCASSQDSLDWGSYEQYFGPGTRLTVT.

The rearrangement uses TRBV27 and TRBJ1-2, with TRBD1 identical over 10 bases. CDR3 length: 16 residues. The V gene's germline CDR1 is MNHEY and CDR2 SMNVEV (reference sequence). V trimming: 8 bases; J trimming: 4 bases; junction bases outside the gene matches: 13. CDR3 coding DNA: TGTGCCAGCTGGTCCGCGGGACAGGGGCGGGTCTATGGCTACACCTTC. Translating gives CASWSAGQGRVYGYTF.

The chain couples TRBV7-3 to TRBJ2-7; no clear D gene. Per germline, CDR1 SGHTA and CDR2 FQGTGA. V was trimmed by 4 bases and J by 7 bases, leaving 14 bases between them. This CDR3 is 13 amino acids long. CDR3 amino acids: CASSSGPGREQYF. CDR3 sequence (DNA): TGTGCCAGCAGCTCCGGGCCGGGCCGGGAGCAGTACTTC.

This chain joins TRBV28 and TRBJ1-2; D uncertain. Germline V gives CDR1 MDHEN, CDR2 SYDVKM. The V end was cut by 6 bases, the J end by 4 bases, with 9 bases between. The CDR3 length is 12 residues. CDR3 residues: CASSEQIYGYTF. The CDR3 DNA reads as TGTGCCAGCAGCGAACAGATCTATGGCTACACCTTC.

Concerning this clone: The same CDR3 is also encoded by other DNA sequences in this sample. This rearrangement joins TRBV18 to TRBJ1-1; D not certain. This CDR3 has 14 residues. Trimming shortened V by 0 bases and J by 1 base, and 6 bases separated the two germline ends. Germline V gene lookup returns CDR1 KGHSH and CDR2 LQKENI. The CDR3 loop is CASSPPRENTEAFF. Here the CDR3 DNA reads TGTGCCAGCTCACCACCGCGGGAGAACACTGAAGCTTTCTTT.

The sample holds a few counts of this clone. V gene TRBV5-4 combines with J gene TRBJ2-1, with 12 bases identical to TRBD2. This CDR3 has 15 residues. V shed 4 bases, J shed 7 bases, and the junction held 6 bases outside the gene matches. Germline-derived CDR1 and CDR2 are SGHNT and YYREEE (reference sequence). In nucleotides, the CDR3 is TGTGCCAGCAGCCTCAGACTAGCGGGAGTGAATGAGCAGTTCTTC. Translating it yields CASSLRLAGVNEQFF.

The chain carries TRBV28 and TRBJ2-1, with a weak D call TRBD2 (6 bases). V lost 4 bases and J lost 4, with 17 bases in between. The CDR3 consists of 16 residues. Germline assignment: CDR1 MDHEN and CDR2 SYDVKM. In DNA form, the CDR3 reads TGTGCCAGCAGTTCGATACCGGGGGTAGCTTACAATGAGCAGTTCTTC. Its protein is CASSSIPGVAYNEQFF. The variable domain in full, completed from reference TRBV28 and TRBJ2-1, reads DVKVTQSSRYLVKRTGEKVFLECVQDMDHENMFWYRQDPGLGLRLIYFSYDVKMKEKGDIPEGYSVSREKKERFSLILESASTNQTSMYLCASSSIPGVAYNEQFFGPGTRLTVL.

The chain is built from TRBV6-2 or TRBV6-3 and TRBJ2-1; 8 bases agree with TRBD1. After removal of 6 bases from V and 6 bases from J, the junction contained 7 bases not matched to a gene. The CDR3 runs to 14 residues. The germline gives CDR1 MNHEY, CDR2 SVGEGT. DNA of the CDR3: TGTGCCAGCAGCATATCAGGGGGCTTCAATGAGCAGTTCTTC. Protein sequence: CASSISGGFNEQFF.

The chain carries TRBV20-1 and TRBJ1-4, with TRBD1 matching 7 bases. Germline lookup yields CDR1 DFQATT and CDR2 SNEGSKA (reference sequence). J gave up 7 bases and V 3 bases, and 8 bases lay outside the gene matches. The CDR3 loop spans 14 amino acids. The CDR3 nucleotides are TGCAGTGCTAGTCTCGACAGGGATCGTGAAAAACTGTTTTTT. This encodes CSASLDRDREKLFF.

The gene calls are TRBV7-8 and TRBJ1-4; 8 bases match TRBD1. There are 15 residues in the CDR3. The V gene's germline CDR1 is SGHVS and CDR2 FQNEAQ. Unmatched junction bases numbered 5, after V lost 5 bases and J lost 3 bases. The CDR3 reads CASSHDRGSNEKLFF. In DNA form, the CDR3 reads TGTGCCAGCAGCCACGACAGGGGCTCTAATGAAAAACTGTTTTTT.

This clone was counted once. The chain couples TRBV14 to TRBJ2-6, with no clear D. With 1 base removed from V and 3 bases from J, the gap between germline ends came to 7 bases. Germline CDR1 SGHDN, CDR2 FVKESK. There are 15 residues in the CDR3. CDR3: CASSQVGFGANVLTF. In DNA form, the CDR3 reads TGTGCCAGCAGCCAAGTGGGGTTTGGGGCCAACGTCCTGACTTTC.

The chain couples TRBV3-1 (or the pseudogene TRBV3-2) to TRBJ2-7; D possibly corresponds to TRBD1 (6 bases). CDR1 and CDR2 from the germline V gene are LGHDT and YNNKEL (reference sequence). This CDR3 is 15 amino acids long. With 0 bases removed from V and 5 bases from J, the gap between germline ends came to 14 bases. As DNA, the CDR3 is TGTGCCAGCAGCCAAGAGGCAGGGGTAAGGGACGAGCAGTACTTC. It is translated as CASSQEAGVRDEQYF.

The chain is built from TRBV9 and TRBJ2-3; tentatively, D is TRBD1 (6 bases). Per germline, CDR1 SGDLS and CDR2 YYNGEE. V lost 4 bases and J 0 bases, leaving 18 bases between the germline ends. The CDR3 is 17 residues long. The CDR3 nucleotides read TGTGCCAGCAGCCCGAGAGGGGGAACAGCCAGCACAGATACGCAGTATTTT. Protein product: CASSPRGGTASTDTQYF. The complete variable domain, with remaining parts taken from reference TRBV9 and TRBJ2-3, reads DSGVTQTPKHLITATGQRVTLRCSPRSGDLSVYWYQQSLDQGLQFLIQYYNGEERAKGNILERFSAQQFPDLHSELNLSSLELGDSALYFCASSPRGGTASTDTQYFGPGTRLTVL.

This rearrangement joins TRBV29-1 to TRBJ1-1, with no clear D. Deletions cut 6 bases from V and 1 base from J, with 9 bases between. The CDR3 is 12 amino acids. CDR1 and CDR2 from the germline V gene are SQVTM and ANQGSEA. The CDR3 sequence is CSVGLSNTEAFF. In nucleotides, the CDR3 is TGCAGCGTGGGATTGTCGAACACTGAAGCTTTCTTT.

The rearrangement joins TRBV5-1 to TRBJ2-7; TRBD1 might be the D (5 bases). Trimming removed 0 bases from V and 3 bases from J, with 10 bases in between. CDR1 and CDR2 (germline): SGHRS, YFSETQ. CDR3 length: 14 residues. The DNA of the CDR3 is TGCGCCAGCAGCTTGGACAGGAATTACTACGAGCAGTACTTC. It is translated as CASSLDRNYYEQYF.

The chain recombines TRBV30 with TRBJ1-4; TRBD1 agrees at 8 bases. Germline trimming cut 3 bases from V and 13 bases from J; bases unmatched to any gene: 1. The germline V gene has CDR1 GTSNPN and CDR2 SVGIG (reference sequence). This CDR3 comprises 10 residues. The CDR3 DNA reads TGTGCCTGGAGCGGGACAGGACTGTTTTTT. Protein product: CAWSGTGLFF.